This record concerns one TCR beta chain sequence. Its antigen remains unidentified. The junction departs from germline at one end; a sequencing error may be responsible. These data come from a study of tumor and adjacent non-tumor tissue in lung cancer. Overall study context: The patients, roughly 10 men and 5 or 6 women, were 31 to 76 with stage I to III disease. Study-wide results and caveats: Tumor tissue had significantly higher TCR diversity than normal lung. In normal lung, the top 100 clones were significantly more dominant than in tumor.

The library came from three nested PCR rounds adapted from ARM-PCR protocols. TCRdb analysed the multiplex PCR reads with MiXCR anew, one entry per CDR3 protein. The repertoire holds more than 75,000 distinct CDR3 sequences, with 75% to 90% as singletons. This sample's RNA came from whole unsorted tissue. The normal lung tissue was taken more than 3 cm from the tumor edge. The sequenced material came from distant non-tumor lung tissue. This clonotype was sampled from a man aged 55 to 70 with small cell lung cancer.

The CDR3 region is CVSSSGEKTQYF. For the CDR3, the DNA is TGTGTCAGCAGTTCTGGAGAAAAGACCCAGTACTTC. The chain employs TRBV12-3 or TRBV12-4 and TRBJ2-5; no firm D call. The CDR3 is 12 residues long.